The 3 T cell receptor beta chains below come from one sample, sequenced in a study of graft-versus-host responses after intestinal transplantation. Their recognized antigens are unknown. Clones were sequenced by immunoSEQ multiplex PCR, and TCRdb holds only the in-frame ones, with some missing. In the table there are 90,000 to 120,000 clones, roughly 90% of which are singletons. This sample comprised unstimulated CD4+ T cells sorted from spleen or lymph node cells, obtained before transplant. These receptors originate from a human donor who was the organ donor for an intestinal transplant.

The genes are TRBV6-5 and TRBJ1-5, with 10 bases lining up with TRBD1. CDR1 MNHEY and CDR2 SVGAGI come from the germline V gene. The J segment lost 3 bases and the V segment lost 5 bases, leaving 4 bases of the junction unmatched. The CDR3 extends over 15 amino acids. Written as DNA, the CDR3 is TGTGCCAGCAGTCCTGACAGGGGGCACAATCAGCCCCAGCATTTT. Translating gives CASSPDRGHNQPQHF.

The V call is TRBV2, the J call TRBJ1-1; tentatively, D is TRBD1 (5 bases). This CDR3 spans 14 amino acids. Germline V gene lookup returns CDR1 SNHLY and CDR2 FYNNEI. V lost 4 bases to trimming and J lost 4 bases, with 13 bases between them. The CDR3 here is CASSGSGAGTEAFF. Here the CDR3 DNA reads TGTGCCAGCAGTGGGTCCGGGGCGGGCACTGAAGCTTTCTTT.

The V call is TRBV6-4, the J call TRBJ2-1; 9 bases align to TRBD1. Per germline, CDR1 MRHNA and CDR2 SNTAGT. V lost 5 bases and J lost 6; bases outside the gene matches: 8. CDR3 size: 15 residues. DNA for the CDR3: TGTGCCAGCAGTCCCCGCTGGACAGGGGTCAATGAGCAGTTCTTC. It is translated as CASSPRWTGVNEQFF.